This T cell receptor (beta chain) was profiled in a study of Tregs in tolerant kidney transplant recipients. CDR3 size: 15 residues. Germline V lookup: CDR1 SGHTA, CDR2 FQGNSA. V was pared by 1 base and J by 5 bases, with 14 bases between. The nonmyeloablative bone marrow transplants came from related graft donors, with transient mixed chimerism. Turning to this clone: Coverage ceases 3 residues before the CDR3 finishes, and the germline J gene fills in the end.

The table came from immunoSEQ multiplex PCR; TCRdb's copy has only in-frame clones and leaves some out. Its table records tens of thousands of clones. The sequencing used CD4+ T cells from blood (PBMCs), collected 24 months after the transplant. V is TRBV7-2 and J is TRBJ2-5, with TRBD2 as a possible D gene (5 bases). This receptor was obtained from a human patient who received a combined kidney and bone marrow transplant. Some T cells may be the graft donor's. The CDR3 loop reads CASSLGPTPGETQYF. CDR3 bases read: TGTGCCAGCAGCTTAGGCCCAACCCCGGGGGAGACC.